The rows below give T cell receptor beta chains drawn from one sample of a study of blood T cells in healthy people across ages. TCRdb passed the 5' RACE reads through MiXCR, listing each CDR3 protein once. The sample has hundreds of thousands of distinct CDR3 sequences, roughly three fifths seen once. Sample: blood. The receptors derive from a man aged 40-49 years in good health. The CDR3 runs from the conserved cysteine through the conserved F or W. Each record gives: J gene, D gene, clone size, V gene, CDR3 protein, CDR3 DNA. D genes are given only for firm matches. A clone size is listed for some rows: how often the clone was seen (once, few, many), or a class if it is expanded.

j_gene: TRBJ2-6
d_gene: TRBD1
abundance: -
v_gene: TRBV20-1
CDR3aa: CSAFPGTGAFDSGANVLTF
CDR3nt: TGCAGTGCCTTTCCCGGGACAGGGGCTTTTGACTCTGGGGCCAACGTCCTGACTTTC

j_gene: TRBJ2-3
d_gene: TRBD2
abundance: -
v_gene: TRBV30
CDR3aa: CAWNSGGTQYF
CDR3nt: TGTGCCTGGAACTCGGGAGGTACGCAGTATTTT

j_gene: TRBJ2-1
d_gene: -
abundance: -
v_gene: TRBV21-1
CDR3aa: CASSFGFF
CDR3nt: TGTGCCAGCAGCTTTGGGTTCTTC

j_gene: TRBJ2-1
d_gene: -
abundance: -
v_gene: TRBV20-1
CDR3aa: CSAPDRVQPNEQFF
CDR3nt: TGCAGTGCTCCGGACAGAGTCCAACCCAATGAGCAGTTCTTC

j_gene: TRBJ2-3
d_gene: -
abundance: many
v_gene: TRBV5-5
CDR3aa: CASSFLGRASTDTQYF
CDR3nt: TGTGCCAGCAGCTTTCTGGGCAGGGCTAGCACAGATACGCAGTATTTT

j_gene: TRBJ2-3
d_gene: -
abundance: -
v_gene: TRBV14
CDR3aa: CASSPPGRPGDTQYF
CDR3nt: TGTGCCAGCAGCCCCCCAGGGAGGCCGGGAGATACGCAGTATTTT

j_gene: TRBJ2-7
d_gene: -
abundance: many
v_gene: TRBV21-1
CDR3aa: CASSARGGIYEQYF
CDR3nt: TGTGCCAGCAGTGCCAGGGGAGGGATCTACGAGCAGTACTTC

j_gene: TRBJ2-2
d_gene: -
abundance: -
v_gene: TRBV12-3/TRBV12-4
CDR3aa: CASSLIRQTGELFF
CDR3nt: TGTGCCAGCAGTTTGATCAGACAGACCGGGGAGCTGTTTTTT

j_gene: TRBJ2-2
d_gene: -
abundance: -
v_gene: TRBV7-9
CDR3aa: CASRRAANRELFF
CDR3nt: TGTGCCAGCCGAAGAGCGGCCAACCGGGAGCTGTTTTTT

j_gene: TRBJ2-7
d_gene: -
abundance: -
v_gene: TRBV28
CDR3aa: CASMSRDIQDLSSYEQYF
CDR3nt: TGTGCCAGCATGTCTCGGGACATACAGGACTTGAGCTCCTACGAGCAGTACTTC

j_gene: TRBJ2-5
d_gene: -
abundance: -
v_gene: TRBV29-1
CDR3aa: CSSLRGERETQYF
CDR3nt: TGCAGCTCGCTTAGGGGGGAGCGGGAGACCCAGTACTTC

j_gene: TRBJ2-3
d_gene: -
abundance: few
v_gene: TRBV29-1
CDR3aa: CSVNRQDTDTQYF
CDR3nt: TGCAGCGTGAACCGACAGGACACAGATACGCAGTATTTT

j_gene: TRBJ2-3
d_gene: -
abundance: -
v_gene: TRBV20-1
CDR3aa: CSSRSELTDTQYF
CDR3nt: TGCAGTTCGCGGTCCGAACTGACAGATACGCAGTATTTT

j_gene: TRBJ2-3
d_gene: -
abundance: -
v_gene: TRBV28
CDR3aa: CASTVEGSTDTQYF
CDR3nt: TGTGCCAGCACCGTGGAGGGCAGTACAGATACGCAGTATTTT

j_gene: TRBJ2-4
d_gene: -
abundance: few
v_gene: TRBV2
CDR3aa: CASSAPQRAKNIQYF
CDR3nt: TGTGCCAGCAGTGCGCCACAGAGAGCCAAAAACATTCAGTACTTC

j_gene: TRBJ2-7
d_gene: TRBD1
abundance: -
v_gene: TRBV20-1
CDR3aa: CSAGQGANWEQYF
CDR3nt: TGCAGTGCAGGACAGGGGGCGAACTGGGAGCAGTACTTC

j_gene: TRBJ2-4
d_gene: -
abundance: -
v_gene: TRBV29-1
CDR3aa: CSVETGYKNIQYF
CDR3nt: TGCAGCGTTGAAACGGGGTACAAAAACATTCAGTACTTC

j_gene: TRBJ2-3
d_gene: -
abundance: -
v_gene: TRBV18
CDR3aa: CASSQTSSTVGDTQYF
CDR3nt: TGTGCCAGCTCGCAGACCAGTTCAACCGTCGGAGATACGCAGTATTTT

j_gene: TRBJ2-5
d_gene: TRBD2
abundance: few
v_gene: TRBV5-1
CDR3aa: CASSPGLFPGLAGEETQYF
CDR3nt: TGCGCCAGCAGCCCCGGGTTGTTCCCGGGACTAGCGGGAGAAGAGACCCAGTACTTC

j_gene: TRBJ2-7
d_gene: TRBD1
abundance: few
v_gene: TRBV14
CDR3aa: CASSQEGTGIYEQYF
CDR3nt: TGTGCCAGCAGCCAAGAGGGGACAGGGATCTACGAGCAGTACTTC

j_gene: TRBJ1-2
d_gene: -
abundance: few
v_gene: TRBV29-1
CDR3aa: CSAGEDSFGYTF
CDR3nt: TGCAGCGCGGGGGAGGACAGTTTCGGCTACACCTTC

j_gene: TRBJ2-3
d_gene: -
abundance: -
v_gene: TRBV6-6
CDR3aa: CATTRVGDTQYF
CDR3nt: TGTGCCACCACCAGGGTCGGAGATACGCAGTATTTT

j_gene: TRBJ2-3
d_gene: TRBD1
abundance: few
v_gene: TRBV27
CDR3aa: CASSSTGTGGSDTQYF
CDR3nt: TGTGCCAGCAGTTCCACCGGGACAGGGGGCTCAGATACGCAGTATTTT

j_gene: TRBJ2-5
d_gene: TRBD2
abundance: -
v_gene: TRBV19
CDR3aa: CASSIGGLAGMQETQYF
CDR3nt: TGTGCCAGTAGTATAGGCGGACTAGCGGGGATGCAAGAGACCCAGTACTTC

j_gene: TRBJ2-3
d_gene: TRBD2
abundance: once
v_gene: TRBV27
CDR3aa: CASSRIAGGPIDTQYF
CDR3nt: TGTGCCAGCAGTCGCATAGCGGGAGGGCCGATAGATACGCAGTATTTT

j_gene: TRBJ2-7
d_gene: -
abundance: few
v_gene: TRBV6-4
CDR3aa: CASRPLAGKTYEQYF
CDR3nt: TGTGCCAGCAGGCCCCTGGCGGGAAAAACCTACGAGCAGTACTTC

j_gene: TRBJ2-5
d_gene: TRBD1
abundance: -
v_gene: TRBV5-1
CDR3aa: CASGQGSETQYF
CDR3nt: TGCGCCAGCGGACAGGGCTCTGAGACCCAGTACTTC

j_gene: TRBJ2-1
d_gene: TRBD1
abundance: -
v_gene: TRBV2
CDR3aa: CASILGQDNKQFF
CDR3nt: TGTGCCAGCATTCTAGGACAGGACAATAAGCAGTTCTTC

j_gene: TRBJ2-1
d_gene: -
abundance: -
v_gene: TRBV28
CDR3aa: CASSLHRGNEQFF
CDR3nt: TGTGCCAGCAGTTTACACCGGGGCAATGAGCAGTTCTTC